This TCR beta chain was observed in a study of blood T cell repertoires in COVID-19. In the original workflow: Amplification with reference gene primers provided the estimates of nucleated cell counts. Assay: immunoSEQ multiplex PCR; the TCRdb copy retains only in-frame clones and omits some. The V and J calls and the clone size are those of that table, but D and trimming were determined from the DNA. The repertoire holds 200,000 to 250,000 clones, with 75% to 85% as singletons. This CDR3 has 14 residues. Germline V lookup: CDR1 SGHRS, CDR2 YFSETQ. The V end lost 2 bases, the J end lost 0 bases, and 7 bases lay between the germline ends.

The sequenced sample was PBMCs or T cells enriched from blood (not recorded which). The chain combines TRBV5-1 with TRBJ2-3, with D unclear. The sequence derives from a woman aged 45 to 65 with acute COVID-19. The CDR3 coding sequence is TGCGCCAGCAGCTTCGAGACTAGCACAGATACGCAGTATTTT. It yields the protein CASSFETSTDTQYF.